One and the same sample provided the 10 T cell receptor beta chains below, sequenced in a study of blood T cell repertoires in COVID-19. This table comes from immunoSEQ multiplex PCR, and its TCRdb copy is limited to in-frame clones, with some not included. The sample lists 400,000 or so clones, approximately 86% occurring once. The sample consisted of peripheral blood. The receptors here all came from a human donor in a cohort sampled during active COVID-19.

V is TRBV5-1 and J is TRBJ2-7, with TRBD2 identical over 7 bases. The CDR3 has 15 residues. Germline V CDR1 and CDR2: SGHRS, YFSETQ. V was pared by 3 bases and J by 1 base, with 7 bases of the junction left unmatched. The CDR3: CASSSPGTTSYEQYF. The DNA for the CDR3 is TGCGCCAGCAGCTCCCCGGGGACTACTTCCTACGAGCAGTACTTC.

The chain employs TRBV10-2 and TRBJ2-1, with 10 bases identical to TRBD2. CDR3 length: 16 amino acids. CDR1 is WSHSY, CDR2 SAAADI, per germline. Trimming took 3 bases from V and 6 from J; bases not matched to a gene: 8. The CDR3 loop is CASSDRSRTSGNEQFF. CDR3 DNA sequence: TGCGCCAGCAGTGATCGTAGTAGGACTAGCGGCAATGAGCAGTTCTTC.

The V and J genes are TRBV19 and TRBJ2-7; TRBD1 matches at 10 bases. Germline CDR1 is LNHDA and CDR2 is SQIVND (reference sequence). This CDR3 has 15 amino acids. V lost 10 bases, J lost 0 bases, and 9 bases stayed unmatched. CDR3 bases: TGTGCCACAATGAAGGGACAGGGGACCTCCTACGAGCAGTACTTC. This codes for CATMKGQGTSYEQYF.

The CDR3 region is CASSLDSGNTEAFF. DNA for the CDR3: TGCGCCAGCAGCCTTGACAGTGGGAACACTGAAGCTTTCTTT. The chain joins TRBV5-1 to TRBJ1-1; tentative D call: TRBD1 (5 bases). The CDR3 has 14 amino acids. Trimming pared 4 bases from V and 1 base from J, leaving 11 bases between. CDR1 and CDR2 from the germline V gene are SGHRS and YFSETQ.

In this sample, this clone turned up once. The CDR3 nucleotides are TGTGCCAGCAGCTTAGGCGGGCAGACTAACTATGGCTACACCTTC. Its translation: CASSLGGQTNYGYTF. The V gene is TRBV7-6, the J gene TRBJ1-2, with D hard to call. The V gene lost 1 base and the J gene lost 0 bases, with 9 bases spanning the gap. CDR3 length: 15 residues. In germline, CDR1 is SGHVS, CDR2 FNYEAQ.

This clone was detected a few times. CDR3 sequence reads: CASRPVVAKNIQYF. As DNA, the CDR3 is TGTGCCAGCAGGCCGGTTGTAGCCAAAAACATTCAGTACTTC. The chain is built from TRBV2 and TRBJ2-4; D unclear. The CDR3 spans 14 residues. The germline gives CDR1 SNHLY, CDR2 FYNNEI. The ends were cut back, 6 bases at V and 0 bases at J, with 9 bases in the middle.

V and J are TRBV4-1 and TRBJ2-1; TRBD2 is a possible D gene (5 bases). Germline CDR1 reads MGHRA; CDR2 reads YSYEKL. Trimming took off 0 bases at V and 6 bases at J, with 15 bases between the two ends. This CDR3 comprises 16 residues. The CDR3 spells CASSQEVLVGSNEQFF. Written as DNA, the CDR3 is TGCGCCAGCAGCCAAGAAGTGTTGGTAGGGAGCAATGAGCAGTTCTTC.

The chain has TRBV7-2 and TRBJ2-3; 10 nucleotides match TRBD2. Per germline, CDR1 SGHTA and CDR2 FQGNSA. V lost 6 bases, J lost 6 bases, and 12 bases stayed unmatched. CDR3 length: 16 amino acids. This CDR3 reads CASRLRLAGQWDTQYF. The CDR3 region has the DNA TGTGCCAGCAGGCTAAGACTAGCGGGTCAATGGGATACGCAGTATTTT.

This chain joins TRBV6-5 and TRBJ2-6; D may be TRBD1 (6 bases). Trimming removed 4 bases at V and 2 bases at J, with 9 bases between. The CDR3 is made up of 15 amino acids. Germline V CDR1 and CDR2: MNHEY, SVGAGI. CDR3 region: CASSSTGTGANVLTF. CDR3 in DNA: TGTGCCAGCAGTTCTACAGGGACTGGGGCCAACGTCCTGACTTTC.

The chain employs TRBV27 and TRBJ2-5, with TRBD1 matching over 8 bases. The CDR3 loop spans 15 amino acids. J lost 2 bases, V lost 7 bases, and 9 bases had no gene match. Germline values: CDR1 MNHEY, CDR2 SMNVEV (reference sequence). CDR3 amino acids: CASTLENRGQETQYF. The CDR3 nucleotides are TGTGCCAGCACCCTGGAGAACAGGGGGCAAGAGACCCAGTACTTC.